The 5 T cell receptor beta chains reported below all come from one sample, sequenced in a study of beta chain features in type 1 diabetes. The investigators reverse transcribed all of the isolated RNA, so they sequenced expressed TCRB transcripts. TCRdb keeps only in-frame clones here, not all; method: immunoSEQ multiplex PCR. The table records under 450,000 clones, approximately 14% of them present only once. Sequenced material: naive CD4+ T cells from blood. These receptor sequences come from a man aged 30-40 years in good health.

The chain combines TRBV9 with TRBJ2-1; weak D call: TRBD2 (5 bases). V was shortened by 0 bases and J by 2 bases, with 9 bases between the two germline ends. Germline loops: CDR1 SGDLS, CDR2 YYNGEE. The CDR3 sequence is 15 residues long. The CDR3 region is CASSVGQRTYNEQFF. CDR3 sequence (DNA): TGTGCCAGCAGCGTAGGCCAGCGGACCTACAATGAGCAGTTCTTC.

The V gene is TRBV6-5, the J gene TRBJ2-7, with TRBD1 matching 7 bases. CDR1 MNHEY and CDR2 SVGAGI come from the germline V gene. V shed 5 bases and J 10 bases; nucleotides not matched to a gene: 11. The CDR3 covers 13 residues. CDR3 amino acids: CASSETGALAQYV. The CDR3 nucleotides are TGTGCCAGCAGTGAAACAGGGGCCCTAGCCCAGTACGTC.

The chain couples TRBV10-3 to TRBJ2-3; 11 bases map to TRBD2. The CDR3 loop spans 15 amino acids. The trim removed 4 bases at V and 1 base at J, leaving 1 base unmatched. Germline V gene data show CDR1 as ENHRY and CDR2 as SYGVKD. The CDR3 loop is CAISATSGGTDTQYF. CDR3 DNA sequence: TGTGCCATCAGTGCGACTAGCGGGGGCACAGATACGCAGTATTTT.

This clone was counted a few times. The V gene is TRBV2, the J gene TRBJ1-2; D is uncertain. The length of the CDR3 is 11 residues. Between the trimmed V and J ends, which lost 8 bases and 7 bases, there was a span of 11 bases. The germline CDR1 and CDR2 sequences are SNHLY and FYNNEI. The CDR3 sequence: CASAEWAGYTF. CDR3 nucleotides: TGTGCCAGCGCAGAATGGGCTGGCTACACCTTC.

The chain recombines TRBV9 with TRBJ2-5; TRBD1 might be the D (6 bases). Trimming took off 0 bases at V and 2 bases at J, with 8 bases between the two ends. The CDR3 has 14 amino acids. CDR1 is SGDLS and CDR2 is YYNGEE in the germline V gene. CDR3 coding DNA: TGTGCCAGCAGCGTAGCGACAGGACAAGAGACCCAGTACTTC. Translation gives CASSVATGQETQYF.